A single TCR beta chain is shown here with its context. Its matching antigen is unknown. The data derive from a study of graft-versus-host responses after intestinal transplantation. The overall study: Isolated intestinal, liver-intestinal, or multivisceral transplants were what recipients had. General observations from the study: Individuals who had graft-donor T cell macrochimerism had allografts that showed high graft-versus-host to host-versus-graft clonal ratios. Levels of circulating GvH clones at their peak were associated with early post-transplant HvG declines. Some GvH clones were seen earlier in gut or blood, suggesting intestinal origin.

Only in-frame clones appear in the TCRdb table, and some are missing; sequencing was by immunoSEQ multiplex PCR. The sample holds about 70,000 clones, approximately 84% seen once. Germline V CDR1 and CDR2: MNHNS, SASEGT. This CDR3 has 15 amino acids. Trimming cost V 0 bases and J 5 bases; bases outside gene matches: 4. The sequence was collected from a human donor who was the organ donor for an intestinal transplant. This sample comprised unstimulated CD4+ T cells sorted from spleen or lymph node cells, obtained before transplant. J is TRBJ2-5 and V is TRBV6-1; 9 bases match TRBD1. In nucleotides, the CDR3 is TGTGCCAGCAGTGAAGCGACAGGGGGGCGGGAGACCCAGTACTTC. Residues: CASSEATGGRETQYF.